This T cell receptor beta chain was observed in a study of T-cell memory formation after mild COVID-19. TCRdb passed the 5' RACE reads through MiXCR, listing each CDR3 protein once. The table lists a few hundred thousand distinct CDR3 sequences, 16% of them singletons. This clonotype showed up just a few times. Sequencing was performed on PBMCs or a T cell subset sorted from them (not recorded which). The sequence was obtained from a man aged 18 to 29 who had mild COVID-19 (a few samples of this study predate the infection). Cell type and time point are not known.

CDR3 loop: CASSQVTAGGYRSGNTIYF. The CDR3 DNA sequence: TGTGCCAGCAGCCAAGTAACGGCAGGGGGTTACCGCTCTGGAAACACCATATATTTT. V and J are TRBV14 and TRBJ1-3, with 7 bases identical to TRBD1. CDR1 is SGHDN, CDR2 FVKESK, per germline. The CDR3 spans 19 residues. After removal of 1 base from V and 0 bases from J, the junction contained 12 bases not matched to a gene. Full variable domain (remainder filled in from reference TRBV14 and TRBJ1-3): EAGVTQFPSHSVIEKGQTVTLRCDPISGHDNLYWYRRVMGKEIKFLLHFVKESKQDESGMPNNRFLAERTGGTYSTLKVQPAELEDSGVYFCASSQVTAGGYRSGNTIYFGEGSWLTVV.